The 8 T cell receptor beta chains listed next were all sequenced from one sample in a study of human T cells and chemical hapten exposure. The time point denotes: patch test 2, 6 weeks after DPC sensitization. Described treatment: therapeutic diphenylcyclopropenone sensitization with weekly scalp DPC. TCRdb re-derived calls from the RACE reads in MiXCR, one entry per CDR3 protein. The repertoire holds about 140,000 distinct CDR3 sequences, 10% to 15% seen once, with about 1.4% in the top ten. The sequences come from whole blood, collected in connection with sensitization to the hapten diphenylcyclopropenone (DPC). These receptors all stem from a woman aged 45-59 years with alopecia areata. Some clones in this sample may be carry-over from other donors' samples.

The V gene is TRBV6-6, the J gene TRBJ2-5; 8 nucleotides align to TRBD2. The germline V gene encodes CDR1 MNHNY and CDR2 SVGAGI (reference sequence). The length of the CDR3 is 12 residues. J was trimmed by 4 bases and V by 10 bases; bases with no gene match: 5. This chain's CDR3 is CATGTRGETQYF. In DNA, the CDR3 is TGTGCCACCGGGACTAGAGGAGAGACCCAGTACTTC.

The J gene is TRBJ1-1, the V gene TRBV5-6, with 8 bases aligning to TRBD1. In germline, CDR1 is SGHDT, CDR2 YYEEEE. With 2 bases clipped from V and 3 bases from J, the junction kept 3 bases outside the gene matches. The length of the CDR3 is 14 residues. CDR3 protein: CASSFGTGYTEAFF. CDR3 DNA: TGTGCCAGCAGCTTTGGGACAGGCTACACTGAAGCTTTCTTT. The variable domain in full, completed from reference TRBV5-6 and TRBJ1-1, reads DAGVTQSPTHLIKTRGQQVTLRCSPKSGHDTVSWYQQALGQGPQFIFQYYEEEERQRGNFPDRFSGHQFPNYSSELNVNALLLGDSALYLCASSFGTGYTEAFFGQGTRLTVV.

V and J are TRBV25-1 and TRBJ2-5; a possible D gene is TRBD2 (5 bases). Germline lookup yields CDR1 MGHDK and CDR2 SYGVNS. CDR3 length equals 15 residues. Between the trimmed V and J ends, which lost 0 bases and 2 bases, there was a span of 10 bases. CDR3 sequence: CASSEYGAAQETQYF. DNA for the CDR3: TGTGCCAGCAGTGAATATGGAGCGGCACAAGAGACCCAGTACTTC.

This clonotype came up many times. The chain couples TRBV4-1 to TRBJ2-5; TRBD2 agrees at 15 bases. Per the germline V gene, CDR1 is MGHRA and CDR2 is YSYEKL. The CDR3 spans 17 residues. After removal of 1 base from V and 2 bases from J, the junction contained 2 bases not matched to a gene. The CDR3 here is CASSQGGTSGRQETQYF. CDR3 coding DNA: TGCGCCAGCAGCCAAGGGGGGACTAGCGGGAGGCAAGAGACCCAGTACTTC.

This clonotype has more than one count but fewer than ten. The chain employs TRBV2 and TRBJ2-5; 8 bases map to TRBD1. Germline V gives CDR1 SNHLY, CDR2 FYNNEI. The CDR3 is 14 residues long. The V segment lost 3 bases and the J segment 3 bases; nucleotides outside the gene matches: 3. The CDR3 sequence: CASSERQGKETQYF. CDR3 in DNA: TGTGCCAGCAGTGAGAGACAGGGGAAAGAGACCCAGTACTTC.

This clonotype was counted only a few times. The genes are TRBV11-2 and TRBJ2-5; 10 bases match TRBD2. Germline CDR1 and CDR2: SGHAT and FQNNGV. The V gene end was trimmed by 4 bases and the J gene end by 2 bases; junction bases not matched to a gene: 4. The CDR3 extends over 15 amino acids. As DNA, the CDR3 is TGTGCCAGCAGCTACCAACTAGCGGGGCAAGAGACCCAGTACTTC. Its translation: CASSYQLAGQETQYF.

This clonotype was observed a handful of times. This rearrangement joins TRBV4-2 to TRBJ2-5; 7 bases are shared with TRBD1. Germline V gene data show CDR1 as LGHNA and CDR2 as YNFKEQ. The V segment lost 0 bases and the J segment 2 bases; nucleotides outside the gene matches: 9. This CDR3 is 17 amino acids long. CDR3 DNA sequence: TGTGCCAGCAGCCAAGATGAAGGGGGCGCTGGTCAAGAGACCCAGTACTTC. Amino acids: CASSQDEGGAGQETQYF.

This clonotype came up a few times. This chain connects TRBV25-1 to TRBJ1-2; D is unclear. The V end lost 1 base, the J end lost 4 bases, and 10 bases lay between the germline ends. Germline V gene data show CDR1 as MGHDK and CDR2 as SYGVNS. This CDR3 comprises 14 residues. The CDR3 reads CASSESASSYGYTF. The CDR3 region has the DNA TGTGCCAGCAGTGAATCTGCCTCGAGCTATGGCTACACCTTC.